This T cell receptor (beta chain) came from a study of blood T cell repertoires in COVID-19. Profiled with immunoSEQ multiplex PCR; TCRdb holds only in-frame clones, not every one. The sample has approximately 390,000 clones, around 87% seen once. The CDR3 extends over 15 amino acids. V dropped 4 bases and J dropped 7; count of bases not matched to a gene: 11. Germline V lookup: CDR1 SEHNR, CDR2 FQNEAQ (reference sequence). Cohorts were determined from participant-reported clinical history. The chain joins TRBV7-9 to TRBJ2-5; 8 nucleotides line up with TRBD2. The TCR originated in a woman in her 50s who had recovered from COVID-19. Sequenced: PBMCs or T cells enriched from blood (not recorded which). The CDR3 coding sequence is TGTGCCAGCAGCTCCTTAGTTAGCGGGGTGGTGACCCAGTACTTC. It specifies CASSSLVSGVVTQYF.